This TCR beta chain was identified in a study of cytomegalovirus exposure and HLA in healthy donors. The CDR3 length is 17 residues. From germline, CDR1 is SNHLY and CDR2 FYNNEI. Trimming took off 4 bases at V and 0 bases at J, with 17 bases between the two ends. A multiplex PCR was run with 60 Vbeta primers and 13 Jbeta primers. Clones were sequenced by immunoSEQ multiplex PCR, and TCRdb holds only the in-frame ones, with some missing. The data hold around 190,000 clones, with more than 65% observed a single time. The chain joins TRBV2 to TRBJ2-3, with D perhaps matching TRBD1 (6 bases). The clonotype was recovered from a woman in her fifties or sixties in good health and CMV-seronegative. Sequencing input: PBMCs. CDR3 DNA: TGTGCCAGCAGTGTCACAGGGTCGGCCCCGAGCACAGATACGCAGTATTTT. Translating it yields CASSVTGSAPSTDTQYF.